This TCR beta chain was identified in a study of Graves' ophthalmopathy and Graves' hyperthyroidism. Transcripts of RNA were the source for amplifying TCR beta CDR3 regions. Second-round multiplex PCR followed a first-round RT-PCR using HTBI primers. In TCRdb, the multiplex PCR reads were re-called with MiXCR into one record per CDR3 protein. The table has roughly 400,000 distinct CDR3 sequences, approximately 18% seen once. If patients had other autoimmune diseases, uncontrolled infections, pregnancy or lactation, they were excluded. It was from 10 ml of fresh peripheral blood that the PBMCs came. This clonotype occurred many times. Sequenced material: peripheral blood. The sequence was obtained from an adult woman with stable Graves' hyperthyroidism.

Here the CDR3 DNA reads TGTGCCAGCAGCTTATCTGGGACAGAACAAGAGACCCAGTACTTC. Translating it yields CASSLSGTEQETQYF. The chain joins TRBV7-9 to TRBJ2-5, with TRBD1 matching over 7 bases. Germline V gives CDR1 SEHNR, CDR2 FQNEAQ (reference sequence). The V gene end was trimmed by 2 bases and the J gene end by 2 bases; junction bases not matched to a gene: 5. This CDR3 comprises 15 residues.